The clone carrying this TCR beta chain was recorded many times. The antigen is unknown. The CDR3 has 15 residues. V shed 0 bases and J shed 5 bases, with 12 bases lying between them. Per germline, CDR1 SGHVS and CDR2 FQNEAQ. These data are taken from a study of T cell repertoires in cytomegalovirus infection. General study results and limits: HLA-C-restricted, CMV-specific TCR beta clonotypes were dominant ex vivo. Summed frequency of public TCR beta families distinguished CMV carriers with the relevant HLA.

TCRdb passed the reads through MiXCR, listing each CDR3 protein once. Found here are hundreds of thousands of distinct CDR3 sequences, roughly a third of them singletons; the top ten hold roughly 15%. What was sequenced was PBMCs. The TCR sequence derives from a human donor in good health (CMV status not recorded). Some clones in this sample may be carry-over from other donors' samples. V is TRBV7-8 and J is TRBJ2-3; unclear D gene. The CDR3 region is CASSLAQKAIDTQYF. DNA of the CDR3: TGTGCCAGCAGCTTAGCGCAGAAAGCGATAGATACGCAGTATTTT. The variable domain in full, completed from reference TRBV7-8 and TRBJ2-3, reads GAGVSQSPRYKVAKRGQDVALRCDPISGHVSLFWYQQALGQGPEFLTYFQNEAQLDKSGLPSDRFFAERPEGSVSTLKIQRTQQEDSAVYLCASSLAQKAIDTQYFGPGTRLTVL.